Listed below are T cell receptor beta chains from one sample, sequenced in a study of blood T cell repertoires in COVID-19. Sequencing was performed with immunoSEQ multiplex PCR; in TCRdb, only in-frame clones are kept and a portion is missing. The sample consists of about 160,000 clones, around four fifths of them appearing once. The specimen was peripheral blood. Receptor source: a woman over 75 with acute or convalescent COVID-19. Both conserved end residues are part of each CDR3. Each record gives: J gene, D gene, CDR3 length, clone size, V gene, CDR3 DNA, CDR3 protein. The D gene is left open where the match is weak. Size is stated for part of the rows, as once, few or many counts, or as a class when the clone is expanded.

TRBJ1-2,NA,13,NA,TRBV29-1,TGCAGCGCCTCCCCAACAAGGGGCTCTGGCTACACCTTC,CSASPTRGSGYTF
TRBJ1-1,NA,12,NA,TRBV19,TGTGCCAGTAGTAAGACAGTGGCTGAAGCTTTCTTT,CASSKTVAEAFF
TRBJ1-4,NA,15,NA,TRBV9,TGTGCCAGCTCAACGGGGGTGGCAACTAATGAAAAACTGTTTTTT,CASSTGVATNEKLFF
TRBJ2-7,NA,15,NA,TRBV3-1/TRBV3-2,TGTGCCAGCAGCCATCCCCCCTCGGGTACCTACGAGCAGTACTTC,CASSHPPSGTYEQYF
TRBJ2-7,TRBD2,13,NA,TRBV19,TGTGCCAGTAAAACACTAGCGGGAGACCAGCAGTACTTC,CASKTLAGDQQYF
TRBJ2-7,NA,15,NA,TRBV6-5,TGTGCCAGCAGTTACTCCCACGCAGGGGGGCACGAGCAGTACTTC,CASSYSHAGGHEQYF
TRBJ2-2,TRBD1,15,once,TRBV7-8,TGTGCCAGTCGGACAGGGCTACGAGGGACCGGGGAGCTGTTTTTT,CASRTGLRGTGELFF
TRBJ2-1,TRBD2,17,NA,TRBV7-2,TGTGCCAGCAGCTTTCCAGGAAGCGGGGGGGGCCGGAATGAGCAGTTCTTC,CASSFPGSGGGRNEQFF
TRBJ2-5,TRBD1,15,NA,TRBV25-1,TGTGCCAGCAGTGAGGACAGGGGGCCGGGGGAGACCCAGTACTTC,CASSEDRGPGETQYF
TRBJ2-3,NA,15,NA,TRBV7-9,TGTGCCAGCAGCTTAGAGCAGGCCCGCACAGATACGCAGTATTTT,CASSLEQARTDTQYF
TRBJ2-1,NA,13,NA,TRBV2,TGTGCCAGCAGAAGGCGGGAGCAGGGGGAGCAGTTCTTC,CASRRREQGEQFF
TRBJ2-7,NA,13,few,TRBV7-8,TGTGCCAGCAGCTTAGTCGTCAGGGGTGAGCAGTACTTC,CASSLVVRGEQYF
TRBJ2-1,TRBD2,17,NA,TRBV29-1,TGCAGCGTTGAAGTATATATGGCGGGGGGGCTTAGAGGTGAGCAGTTCTTC,CSVEVYMAGGLRGEQFF
TRBJ2-5,NA,15,NA,TRBV7-8,TGTGCCAGCAGCCTGCTCTCCGGGCTCAGGGGGACCCAGTACTTC,CASSLLSGLRGTQYF
TRBJ1-2,NA,13,NA,TRBV6-1,TGTGCCAGCAGTGAACGGTCAAACTATGGCTACACCTTC,CASSERSNYGYTF
TRBJ2-1,TRBD2,18,NA,TRBV11-2,TGTGCCAGCTGCCGGGGGACTAGCGGGAGGGCCGGCTACAATGAGCAGTTCTTC,CASCRGTSGRAGYNEQFF
TRBJ2-1,TRBD2,13,NA,TRBV30,TGTGCCTGGAGTGTGGCTAGCGGGGGGGAGCAGTTCTTC,CAWSVASGGEQFF
TRBJ2-5,TRBD2,15,NA,TRBV5-1,TGCGCCAGCAGCGGGACTAGCGGGCTCGGGGAGACCCAGTACTTC,CASSGTSGLGETQYF
TRBJ1-2,NA,12,NA,TRBV30,TGTGCCTGGTATGACAGCTCCTATGGCTACACCTTC,CAWYDSSYGYTF
TRBJ2-5,NA,12,NA,TRBV2,TGTGCCAGCGCGACGGGGAGGGAGACCCAGTACTTC,CASATGRETQYF
TRBJ2-2,TRBD2,15,few,TRBV10-1,TGCGCCAGCAGTCTGACTAGCGGAAACACCGGGGAGCTGTTTTTT,CASSLTSGNTGELFF
TRBJ2-2,NA,18,once,TRBV7-2,TGTGCCACCGGGGGGCTACGGCCGTTCAGCTCGAACACCGGGGAGCTGTTTTTT,CATGGLRPFSSNTGELFF
TRBJ2-6,TRBD1,14,NA,TRBV30,TGTGCCTGCGACAGGGCGGCCGGGGCCAACGTCCTGACTTTC,CACDRAAGANVLTF
TRBJ2-1,TRBD2,15,NA,TRBV7-3,TGTGCCAGCAGCTTGCTAGCGGGGGCCGACAATGAGCAGTTCTTC,CASSLLAGADNEQFF
TRBJ1-3,NA,15,NA,TRBV11-2,TGTGCCAGCAGCTTAGGAGGTGTGACCGGAAACACCATATATTTT,CASSLGGVTGNTIYF
TRBJ1-2,NA,12,NA,TRBV7-9,TGTGCCAGCAGCTTTGAGGACTATGGCTACACCTTC,CASSFEDYGYTF